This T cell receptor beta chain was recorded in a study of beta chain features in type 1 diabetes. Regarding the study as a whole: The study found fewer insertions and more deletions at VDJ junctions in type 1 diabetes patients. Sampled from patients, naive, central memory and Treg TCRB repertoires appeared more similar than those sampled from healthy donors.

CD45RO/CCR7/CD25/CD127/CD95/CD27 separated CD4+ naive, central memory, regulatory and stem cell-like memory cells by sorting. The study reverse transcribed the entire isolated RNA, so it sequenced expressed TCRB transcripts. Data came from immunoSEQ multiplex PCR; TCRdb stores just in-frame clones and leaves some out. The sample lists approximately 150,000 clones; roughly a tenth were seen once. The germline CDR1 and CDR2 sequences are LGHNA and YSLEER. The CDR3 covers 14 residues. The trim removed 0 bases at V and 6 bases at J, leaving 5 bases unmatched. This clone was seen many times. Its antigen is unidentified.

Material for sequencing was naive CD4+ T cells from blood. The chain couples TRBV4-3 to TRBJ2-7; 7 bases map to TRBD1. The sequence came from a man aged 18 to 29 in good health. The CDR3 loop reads CASSQESRGTEQYF. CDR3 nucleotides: TGCGCCAGCAGCCAAGAAAGCAGGGGGACCGAGCAGTACTTC.